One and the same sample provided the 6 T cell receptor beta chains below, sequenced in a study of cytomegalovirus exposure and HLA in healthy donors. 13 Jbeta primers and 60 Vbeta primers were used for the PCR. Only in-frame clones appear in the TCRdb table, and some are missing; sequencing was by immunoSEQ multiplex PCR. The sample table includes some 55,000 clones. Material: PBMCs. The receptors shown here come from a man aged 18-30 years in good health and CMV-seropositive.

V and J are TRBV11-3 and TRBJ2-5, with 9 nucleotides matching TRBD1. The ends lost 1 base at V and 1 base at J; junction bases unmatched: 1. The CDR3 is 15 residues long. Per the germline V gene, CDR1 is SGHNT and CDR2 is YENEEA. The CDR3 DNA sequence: TGTGCCAGCAGCTTAGGGGGACAGGGCCAAGAGACCCAGTACTTC. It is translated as CASSLGGQGQETQYF.

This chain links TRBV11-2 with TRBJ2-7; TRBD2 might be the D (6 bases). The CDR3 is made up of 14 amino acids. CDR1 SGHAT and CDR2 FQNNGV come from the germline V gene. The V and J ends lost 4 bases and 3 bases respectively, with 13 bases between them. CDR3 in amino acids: CASSSSGLFYEQYF. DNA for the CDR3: TGTGCCAGCAGCTCCTCGGGACTGTTCTACGAGCAGTACTTC.

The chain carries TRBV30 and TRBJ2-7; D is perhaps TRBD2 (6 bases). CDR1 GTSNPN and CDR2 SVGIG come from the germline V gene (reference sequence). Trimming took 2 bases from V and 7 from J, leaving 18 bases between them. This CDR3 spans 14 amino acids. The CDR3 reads CAWSLGLGLEEQYF. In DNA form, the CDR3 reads TGTGCCTGGAGTCTAGGACTGGGACTCGAGGAGCAGTACTTC.

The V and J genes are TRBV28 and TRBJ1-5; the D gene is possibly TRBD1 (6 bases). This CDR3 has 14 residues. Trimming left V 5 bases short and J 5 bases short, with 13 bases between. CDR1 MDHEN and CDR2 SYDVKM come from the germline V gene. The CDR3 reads CASSEWGGDQPQHF. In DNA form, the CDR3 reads TGTGCCAGCAGTGAATGGGGGGGCGATCAGCCCCAGCATTTT.

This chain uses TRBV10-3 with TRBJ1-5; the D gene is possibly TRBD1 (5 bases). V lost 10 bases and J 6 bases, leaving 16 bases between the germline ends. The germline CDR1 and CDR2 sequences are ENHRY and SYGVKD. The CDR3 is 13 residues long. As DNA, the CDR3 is TGTGCCACCGGACAAGGTAGTTCTCAGCCCCAGCATTTT. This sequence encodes CATGQGSSQPQHF.

Written as DNA, the CDR3 is TGTGCCAGCAGCCCCCACTCCTCTCATCAGTTCTTC. Amino acid sequence: CASSPHSSHQFF. The rearrangement uses TRBV9 and TRBJ2-1; no reliable D call. The CDR3 has 12 residues. CDR1 and CDR2 (germline): SGDLS, YYNGEE. V lost 4 bases to trimming and J lost 13 bases, with 15 bases between them.